This is a list of T cell receptor beta chains from one sample in a study of long-term antiretroviral therapy in people with HIV. Measured with immunoSEQ multiplex PCR; TCRdb has only the in-frame clones, and not every one. The table records roughly 28,000 clones, approximately 95% of them present only once. The sample here was unsorted PBMCs, taken 5.3 years after starting antiretroviral therapy. The receptors originated from a man between 50 and 59 years old with HIV. CDR3s include the opening cysteine and the closing phenylalanine or tryptophan. The D gene is left open where the match is weak. The size of a clone is reported for some rows only, either as once, few or many, or as a class for expanded clones.

. TRBJ1-4 . TRBV29-1 CSVLWTFATNEKLFF TGCAGCGTTCTTTGGACGTTTGCAACTAATGAAAAACTGTTTTTT
. TRBJ2-1 TRBD2 TRBV6-5 CASSLTSGGANEQFF TGTGCCAGCAGTCTGACTAGCGGGGGGGCAAATGAGCAGTTCTTC
. TRBJ1-2 . TRBV28 CASSFGASGYGYTF TGTGCCAGCAGTTTTGGGGCGTCCGGGTACGGCTACACCTTC
. TRBJ2-3 . TRBV29-1 CSAVGGTDTQYF TGCAGCGCCGTAGGAGGCACAGATACGCAGTATTTT
. TRBJ2-2 . TRBV5-5 CASSWGTTNTGELFF TGTGCCAGCAGCTGGGGGACAACGAACACCGGGGAGCTGTTTTTT
few TRBJ1-2 . TRBV2 CASSGASNYGYTF TGTGCCAGCAGTGGAGCCAGTAACTATGGCTACACCTTC
. TRBJ2-7 TRBD2 TRBV7-2 CASSLVTAGGARNEQYF TGTGCCAGCAGCTTAGTGACTGCCGGGGGGGCCAGGAACGAGCAGTACTTC
. TRBJ1-5 TRBD1 TRBV7-9 CASSSGTGPPYSNQPQHF TGTGCCAGCAGCTCCGGGACAGGGCCCCCTTATAGCAATCAGCCCCAGCATTTT
. TRBJ2-7 . TRBV27 CASSLKGGSSPYEQYF TGTGCCAGCAGTTTAAAGGGGGGTTCCTCACCCTACGAGCAGTACTTC
. TRBJ2-2 TRBD2 TRBV4-3 CASSPGLAGGPGELFF TGCGCCAGCAGCCCGGGACTAGCGGGGGGGCCCGGGGAGCTGTTTTTT
. TRBJ1-3 . TRBV11-2 CASSLDQVNTIYF TGTGCCAGCAGCTTAGATCAGGTGAACACCATATATTTT
. TRBJ2-1 . TRBV5-1 CASSLGVGGRNEQFF TGCGCCAGCAGCTTGGGTGTCGGGGGGCGGAATGAGCAGTTCTTC
. TRBJ1-4 . TRBV6-1 CASSVRIINEKLFF TGTGCCAGCAGTGTCCGGATCATTAATGAAAAACTGTTTTTT
. TRBJ1-1 . TRBV4-3 CASSPEGRGDAFF TGCGCCAGCAGCCCGGAGGGGAGGGGAGATGCTTTCTTT
once TRBJ1-1 . TRBV5-1 CASSPGANTEAFF TGCGCCAGCAGCCCCGGGGCGAACACTGAAGCTTTCTTT
. TRBJ2-5 . TRBV19 CASSMAGVIETQYF TGTGCCAGTAGTATGGCCGGGGTAATAGAGACCCAGTACTTC
. TRBJ1-3 . TRBV9 CASSVARGNTIYF TGTGCCAGCAGCGTAGCTCGGGGAAACACCATATATTTT
. TRBJ2-7 TRBD1 TRBV5-1 CASRDRGLSYEQYF TGCGCCAGCCGGGACAGGGGGCTCTCCTACGAGCAGTACTTC
. TRBJ2-3 . TRBV29-1 CSVEAGRSSRAVSDTQYF TGCAGCGTTGAAGCAGGGAGGTCTTCCCGGGCTGTCTCAGATACGCAGTATTTT
. TRBJ2-7 TRBD2 TRBV7-6 CASSLGTSGGEQYF TGTGCCAGCAGCCTCGGGACTAGCGGTGGCGAGCAGTACTTC
. TRBJ2-1 TRBD2 TRBV7-2 CASSLTASGVYNEQFF TGTGCCAGCAGCTTAACGGCTAGCGGAGTTTACAATGAGCAGTTCTTC
. TRBJ1-2 . TRBV10-3 CAISESPGHYGYTF TGTGCCATCAGTGAGTCTCCGGGGCACTATGGCTACACCTTC
. TRBJ2-7 TRBD2 TRBV27 CASSLRQTSGVYEQYF TGTGCCAGCAGTTTGCGGCAGACTAGCGGGGTCTACGAGCAGTACTTC
. TRBJ2-3 . TRBV5-1 CASSFGQGNTDTQYF TGCGCCAGCAGCTTTGGCCAGGGGAACACAGATACGCAGTATTTT
. TRBJ1-2 TRBD1 TRBV5-6 CASRSGTGGWGYGYTF TGTGCCAGCAGGTCCGGGACAGGGGGCTGGGGCTATGGCTACACCTTC
. TRBJ2-7 . TRBV29-1 CSVEDQGLDEQYF TGCAGCGTTGAAGATCAGGGTTTAGACGAGCAGTACTTC
. TRBJ2-7 . TRBV6-5 CASSYRRGSYEQYF TGTGCCAGCAGTTATCGGCGGGGTTCCTACGAGCAGTACTTC
. TRBJ1-1 . TRBV11-1 CASSLLDNTEAFF TGTGCCAGCAGCTTACTGGACAACACTGAAGCTTTCTTT
once TRBJ1-4 . TRBV11-2 CASSQRQNEKLFF TGTGCCAGCAGCCAAAGACAGAATGAAAAACTGTTTTTT
once TRBJ1-1 TRBD1 TRBV30 CAWGDSSRGGKAFF TGTGCCTGGGGGGACAGTAGCCGCGGTGGGAAGGCTTTCTTT
. TRBJ1-2 . TRBV10-3 CAISVDQGGYGYTF TGTGCCATCAGTGTGGACCAGGGAGGCTATGGCTACACCTTC
few TRBJ1-1 . TRBV25-1 CASSPLINTEAFF TGTGCCAGCAGCCCCCTCATTAACACTGAAGCTTTCTTT
. TRBJ2-3 TRBD2 TRBV10-3 CAISTVGVAGGSGDTQYF TGTGCCATCAGTACAGTCGGGGTAGCGGGGGGGTCCGGAGATACGCAGTATTTT
. TRBJ2-2 . TRBV27 CASSPLEAPRLFF TGTGCCAGCAGTCCCCTCGAGGCACCCCGGCTGTTTTTT
. TRBJ2-1 . TRBV27 CASRGPDRRYNEQFF TGTGCCAGCAGGGGGCCGGATCGGCGCTACAATGAGCAGTTCTTC
. TRBJ2-1 . TRBV2 CAVRKGGEQFF TGTGCCGTCCGAAAGGGGGGAGAGCAGTTCTTC
. TRBJ1-5 TRBD1 TRBV7-2 CATQGGGWGQPQHF TGTGCCACCCAGGGGGGGGGCTGGGGGCAGCCCCAGCATTTT
. TRBJ1-2 . TRBV5-6 CASSTDTSNYGYTF TGTGCCAGCAGCACGGACACTTCTAACTATGGCTACACCTTC
. TRBJ2-2 TRBD2 TRBV29-1 CSVVTSGNTGELFF TGCAGCGTCGTGACTAGCGGAAACACCGGGGAGCTGTTTTTT
. TRBJ1-4 TRBD1 TRBV28 CASRVPPGQGAEKLFF TGTGCCAGCAGAGTCCCCCCGGGACAGGGGGCTGAAAAACTGTTTTTT
. TRBJ2-5 TRBD2 TRBV7-2 CASSVRLAGQETQYF TGTGCCAGCAGCGTCAGACTAGCGGGACAAGAGACCCAGTACTTC
. TRBJ1-6 TRBD1 TRBV5-5 CASSLNDRVNSPLHF TGTGCCAGCAGCTTGAACGACAGGGTCAATTCACCCCTCCACTTT